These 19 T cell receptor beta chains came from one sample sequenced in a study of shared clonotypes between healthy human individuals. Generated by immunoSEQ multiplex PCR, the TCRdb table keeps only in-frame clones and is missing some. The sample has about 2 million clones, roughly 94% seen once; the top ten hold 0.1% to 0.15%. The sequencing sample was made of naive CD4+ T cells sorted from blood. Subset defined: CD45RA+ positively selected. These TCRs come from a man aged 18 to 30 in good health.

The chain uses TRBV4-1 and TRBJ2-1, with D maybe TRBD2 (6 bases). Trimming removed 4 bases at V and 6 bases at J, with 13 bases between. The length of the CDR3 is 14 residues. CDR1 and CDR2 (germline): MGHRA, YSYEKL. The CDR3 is CASSPGGAGNEQFF. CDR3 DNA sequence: TGCGCCAGCAGCCCCGGAGGGGCGGGCAATGAGCAGTTCTTC.

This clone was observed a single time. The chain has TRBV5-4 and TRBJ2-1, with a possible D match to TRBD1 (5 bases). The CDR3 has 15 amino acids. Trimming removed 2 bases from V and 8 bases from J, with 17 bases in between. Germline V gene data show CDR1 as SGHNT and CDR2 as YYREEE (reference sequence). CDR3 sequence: CASSLRGGAGDEQFF. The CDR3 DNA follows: TGTGCCAGCAGCTTAAGGGGCGGTGCTGGGGATGAGCAGTTCTTC. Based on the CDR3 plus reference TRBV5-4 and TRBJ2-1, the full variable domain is ETGVTQSPTHLIKTRGQQVTLRCSSQSGHNTVSWYQQALGQGPQFIFQYYREEENGRGNFPPRFSGLQFPNYSSELNVNALELDDSALYLCASSLRGGAGDEQFFGPGTRLTVL.

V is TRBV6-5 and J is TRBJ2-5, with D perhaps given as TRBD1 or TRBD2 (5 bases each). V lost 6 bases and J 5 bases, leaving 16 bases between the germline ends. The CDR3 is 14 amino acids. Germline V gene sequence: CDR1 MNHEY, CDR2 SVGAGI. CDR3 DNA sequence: TGTGCCAGCAGGGGGGTAGCGCGTTGGGAGACCCAGTACTTC. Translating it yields CASRGVARWETQYF.

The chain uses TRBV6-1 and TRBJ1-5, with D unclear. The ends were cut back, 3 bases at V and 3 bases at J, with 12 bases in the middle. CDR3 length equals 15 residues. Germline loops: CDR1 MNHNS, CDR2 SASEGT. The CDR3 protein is CASSDPVQHNQPQHF. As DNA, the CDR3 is TGTGCCAGCAGTGATCCGGTACAGCACAATCAGCCCCAGCATTTT.

Here the CDR3 reads CAISETGLAGVGEQYF. CDR3 DNA sequence: TGTGCCATCAGTGAGACCGGACTAGCGGGAGTGGGGGAGCAGTACTTC. V usage is TRBV10-3 and J usage is TRBJ2-7; 13 nucleotides line up with TRBD2. CDR3 size: 16 residues. Trimming cost V 2 bases and J 7 bases; bases outside gene matches: 8. CDR1 and CDR2 (germline): ENHRY, SYGVKD.

The CDR3 bases are TGCGCCAGCAGTGATGGGGGCGTTGCATATACGCAGTATTTT. Its translation is CASSDGGVAYTQYF. The chain recombines TRBV10-2 with TRBJ2-3; possibly TRBD1 for D (6 bases). The CDR3 length is 14 residues. Per germline, CDR1 WSHSY and CDR2 SAAADI. The V and J ends lost 3 bases and 7 bases respectively, with 14 bases between them.

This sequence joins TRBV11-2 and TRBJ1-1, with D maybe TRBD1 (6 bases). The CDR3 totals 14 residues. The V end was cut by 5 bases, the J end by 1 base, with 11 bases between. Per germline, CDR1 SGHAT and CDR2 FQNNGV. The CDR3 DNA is TGTGCCAGCAGCACGACGACAGGGAACACTGAAGCTTTCTTT. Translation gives CASSTTTGNTEAFF.

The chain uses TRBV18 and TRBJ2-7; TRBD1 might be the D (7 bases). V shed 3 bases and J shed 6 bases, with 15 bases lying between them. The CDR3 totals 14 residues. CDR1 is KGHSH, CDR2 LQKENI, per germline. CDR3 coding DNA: TGTGCCAGCTCACCTACTACAGGGGACTCCGAGCAGTACTTC. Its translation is CASSPTTGDSEQYF.

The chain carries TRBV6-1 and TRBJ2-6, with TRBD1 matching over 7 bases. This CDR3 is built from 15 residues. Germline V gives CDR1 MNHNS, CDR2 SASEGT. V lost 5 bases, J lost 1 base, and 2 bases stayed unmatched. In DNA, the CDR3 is TGTGCCAGCAGTCCACAGGGGTCTGGGGCCAACGTCCTGACTTTC. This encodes CASSPQGSGANVLTF.

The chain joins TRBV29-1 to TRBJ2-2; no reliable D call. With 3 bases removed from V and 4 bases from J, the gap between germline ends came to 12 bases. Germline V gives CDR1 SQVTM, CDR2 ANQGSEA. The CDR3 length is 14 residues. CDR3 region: CSVDSPELTGELFF. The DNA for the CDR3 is TGCAGCGTTGACAGCCCGGAACTCACCGGGGAGCTGTTTTTT.

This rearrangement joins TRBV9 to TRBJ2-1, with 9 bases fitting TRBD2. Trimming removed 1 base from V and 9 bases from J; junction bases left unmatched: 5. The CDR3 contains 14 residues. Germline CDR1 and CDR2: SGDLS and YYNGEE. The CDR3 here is CASSVLLAGTEQFF. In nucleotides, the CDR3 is TGTGCCAGCAGCGTATTACTAGCGGGTACTGAGCAGTTCTTC.

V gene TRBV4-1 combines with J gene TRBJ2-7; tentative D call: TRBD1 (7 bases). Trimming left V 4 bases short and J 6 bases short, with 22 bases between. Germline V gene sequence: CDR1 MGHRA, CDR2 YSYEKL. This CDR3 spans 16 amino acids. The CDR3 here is CASSRRPGGGSSEQYF. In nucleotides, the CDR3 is TGCGCCAGCAGCCGTAGACCAGGGGGAGGTTCTTCCGAGCAGTACTTC.

This CDR3 reads CASSPPGPNYGYTF. CDR3 DNA: TGTGCCAGCAGCCCCCCGGGCCCTAACTATGGCTACACCTTC. This chain uses TRBV5-6 with TRBJ1-2, with D unclear. The V gene's germline CDR1 is SGHDT and CDR2 YYEEEE. V was trimmed by 4 bases and J by 0 bases, leaving 10 bases between them. The CDR3 extends over 14 amino acids.

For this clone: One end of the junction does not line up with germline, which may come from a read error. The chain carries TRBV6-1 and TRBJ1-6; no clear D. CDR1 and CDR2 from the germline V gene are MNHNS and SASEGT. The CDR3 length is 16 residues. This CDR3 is CAGSGVEISYNSPLHF. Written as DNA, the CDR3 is TGTGCCGGCAGTGGTGTCGAGATCTCCTATAATTCACCCCTCCACTTT.

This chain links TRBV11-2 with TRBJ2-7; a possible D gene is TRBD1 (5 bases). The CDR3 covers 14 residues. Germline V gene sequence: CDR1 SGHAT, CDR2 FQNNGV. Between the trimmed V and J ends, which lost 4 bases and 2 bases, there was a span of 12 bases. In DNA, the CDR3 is TGTGCCAGCAGCTCCTTGGGCAGGGCCTACGAGCAGTACTTC. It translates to CASSSLGRAYEQYF. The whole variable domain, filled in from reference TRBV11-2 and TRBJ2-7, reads EAGVAQSPRYKIIEKRQSVAFWCNPISGHATLYWYQQILGQGPKLLIQFQNNGVVDDSQLPKDRFSAERLKGVDSTLKIQPAKLEDSAVYLCASSSLGRAYEQYFGPGTRLTVT.

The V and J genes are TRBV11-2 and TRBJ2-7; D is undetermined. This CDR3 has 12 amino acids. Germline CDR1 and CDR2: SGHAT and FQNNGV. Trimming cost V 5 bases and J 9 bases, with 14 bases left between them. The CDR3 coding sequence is TGTGCCAGCAGCCCGACGGCCATTGGGCAGTACTTC. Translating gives CASSPTAIGQYF.

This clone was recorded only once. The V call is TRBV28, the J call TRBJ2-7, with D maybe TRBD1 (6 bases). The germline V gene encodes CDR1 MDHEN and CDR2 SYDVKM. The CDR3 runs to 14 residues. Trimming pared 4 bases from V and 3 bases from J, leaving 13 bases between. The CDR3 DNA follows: TGTGCCAGCAGTTCACCGGGACACCGCTACGAGCAGTACTTC. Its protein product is CASSSPGHRYEQYF.

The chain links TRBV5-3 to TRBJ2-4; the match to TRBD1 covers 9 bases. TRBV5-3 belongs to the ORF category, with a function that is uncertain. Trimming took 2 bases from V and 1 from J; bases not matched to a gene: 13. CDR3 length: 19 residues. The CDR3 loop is CARSFTRDRVFFAKNIQYF. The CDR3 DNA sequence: TGTGCCAGAAGCTTTACCCGGGACAGGGTTTTCTTCGCCAAAAACATTCAGTACTTC.

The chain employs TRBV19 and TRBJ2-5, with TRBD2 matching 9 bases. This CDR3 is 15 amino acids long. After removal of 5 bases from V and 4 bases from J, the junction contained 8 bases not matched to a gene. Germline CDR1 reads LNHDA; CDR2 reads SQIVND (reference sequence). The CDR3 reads CASSPAGGMGETQYF. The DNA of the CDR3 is TGTGCCAGTAGTCCTGCGGGGGGGATGGGAGAGACCCAGTACTTC.